This entry is about one T cell receptor beta chain. Its antigen remains unidentified. One base away there is no much larger clone; base qualities are not given. The record originates from a study of shared clonotypes between healthy human individuals (dated by TCRdb to the early 2020s). Some background on the complete study: Two women and a few men aged 18 to 49 years were included in the cohort. For each donor, three plates each were used for CD4 naive and CD4 memory, two plates were used for CD8 naive, and one plate was used for CD8 memory. To estimate repertoire size and how much clonotype sharing occurs between individuals, the study deeply sequenced the blood TCR repertoires of about five healthy adults. To increase sequencing depth and limit assay-specific biases, different laboratories used diverse techniques to prepare libraries and sequence TCR repertoires. Per donor, leukapheresis produced somewhere between about 0.94 and 9 billion PBMCs. The research as a whole found: Sampling was restricted to blood, and TCR repertoires in tissues likely differ from the TCR repertoires found in blood. Compared with non-shared clonotypes, the clonotypes found in all four sorted-subset donors had higher generation probabilities. Sharing across several donors was observed for approximately 5% of naive CD4, 3% to 3.5% of naive CD8, over 2% of memory CD4, and around 0.4% of memory CD8 clonotypes. Rarefaction of sorted-subset datasets indicated incomplete sequencing despite the large sequencing depth. Naive subsets generally had larger estimated clonotype richness than memory subsets. Pairwise subsampling indicated that sequencing depth was expected to affect the degree of clonotype sharing among donors. The small number of donors limited the genetic and exposure-history diversity represented.

CD8 naive samples were obtained by positive selection for CCR7 among CD45RO-negative cells, yielding a CD45RA+CCR7+ population from which TemRA cells were excluded. The donors were healthy, HIV-negative adults who had no recently reported acute infections or vaccinations. Every donor was a Caucasian adult living in Nashville, Tennessee, USA. Blood was collected by leukapheresis, and PBMCs were isolated by Ficoll-Histopaque density gradient centrifugation and then cryopreserved in liquid nitrogen vapor phase. Analytical flow cytometry was used to check the purity and quantity of every magnetically sorted T cell population. Each sorted fraction had its genomic DNA isolated and then quantified by UV absorbance on a Nanodrop 2000c. The germline V gene yields SGDLS for CDR1 and YYNGEE for CDR2. V is pared back by 4 bases and J by 3 bases, with 11 bases lying between the germline termini. From cysteine to phenylalanine, the CDR3 is 13 amino acids long. The CDR3 DNA has 39 bases and is translated from base 1.

Using the deep immunoSEQ assay, TCR CDR3 regions were amplified from genomic DNA by multiplex PCR. For each cell subset, the extracted genomic DNA was distributed evenly across all wells of several immunoSEQ 96-well plates, and each plate served as one replicate. Each replicate PCR for sorted subsets received 150 to 250 ng genomic DNA, equal to about 30,000 T cell genomes. Purified libraries were quantified with a Qubit 3.0 fluorometer, sized on a Bioanalyzer 2100, and re-quantified with the KAPA Library Quantification kit. A separate single-read 150-cycle Illumina NextSeq 550 flow cell was used to sequence each immunoSEQ 96-well plate. The paper's processing steps were these. The immunoSEQ output contained only junctional sequences without quality scores, so filtering could not match that applied to full-length reads. Sequences were annotated with PyIR, a Python wrapper for IgBLAST v1.9, using IMGT germline references to assign V/J genes and CDR3. Reads were removed for weak V/J assignments (E-value above 1e-6), missing CDR3, stop codons, out-of-frame junctions, or ambiguous translated residues. A V3J clonotype was defined by an identical inferred V gene, J gene, and CDR3 amino acid sequence. Percentage overlap between repertoires was computed as shared unique clonotypes divided by the size of the smaller repertoire. Richness of each repertoire was evaluated using RTK rarefaction, the Chao1 estimator, and Recon v2.1 estimates of unobserved clonotypes. For all TCRbeta clonotypes obtained by the gDNA method from four donors, generation probabilities were computed with OLGA. In its TCRdb copy, this immuneACCESS table keeps in-frame sequences only and misses some clones. Where compared with another copy, unresolved V genes explain less than half of these, and the others have no known cause. V, J and clone size reflect that table, while D and trimming were determined from the DNA. This sample holds approximately 1.9 million clones; roughly 95% were observed only once. In total, the top ten clones hold approximately 1.6% of the sample.

The clonotype comes from a man aged 18 to 30 in good health. Some clones in this sample may be carry-over from other donors' samples. Sample: naive CD8+ T cells from PBMCs. The sample's cell subset or site label is to be understood as: CD45RA+CCR7+. This receptor chain uses TRBV9 and TRBJ2-7, with a tentative D gene TRBD1 over 6 matching bases. Read as DNA, the sequence is TGTGCCAGCAGCAAAGGACAGATCTACGAGCAGTACTTC. The translation is CASSKGQIYEQYF.